The TCR beta chain described here comes from a study of shared clonotypes between healthy human individuals. Looking at the study overall: Each donor had three CD4 naive, three CD4 memory, two CD8 naive and one CD8 memory plate. Study-wide points: Generally, naive subsets (rather than memory subsets) showed larger estimated richness. The sharing of about 5% of naive CD4 clonotypes was seen across a few donors.

Deep-level assay runs were performed. The data were produced by immunoSEQ multiplex PCR, yet TCRdb's version contains in-frame clones alone and is incomplete. The sample holds about 2.2 million clones, 93% seen once. This clone occurred a few times. The antigen is unknown. Terminally differentiated effector memory CD45RA+ cells were excluded from the naive CD8 cells, which were CD45RO-negative and positively selected for CCR7. The germline V and J ends were trimmed by 0 bases and 1 base, with 3 bases remaining between them. This CDR3 is 13 amino acids long. The germline CDR1 and CDR2 sequences are LNHNV and YYDKDF (reference sequence).

Sequences were obtained from naive CD8+ T cells from PBMCs. The V gene is TRBV15, the J gene TRBJ1-1, with D uncertain. The sequence derives from a man younger than 30 in good health. Some clones in this sample may be carry-over from other donors' samples. This chain's CDR3 is CATSREQNTEAFF. CDR3 DNA: TGTGCCACCAGCAGAGAACAGAACACTGAAGCTTTCTTT.